The source of this TCR beta chain is a study of cytomegalovirus exposure and HLA in healthy donors. Study-level points and caveats: In vitro confirmation showed three CMV-associated chains to be CMV antigen specific. Data from an earlier analysis indicated that most TCR beta V segments were productive either about 87% or about 30% of the time. The authors listed roughly 150 TCR beta chains as cytomegalovirus-associated.

Comment on this clone: Antigen unknown.

This CDR3 is 17 amino acids long. With 0 bases clipped from V and 0 bases from J, the junction kept 6 bases outside the gene matches. From germline, CDR1 is SGDLS and CDR2 YYNGEE. This PCR relied on a set of 60 Vbeta primers and 13 Jbeta primers. Assay: immunoSEQ multiplex PCR; the TCRdb copy retains only in-frame clones and omits some. The data hold about 200,000 clones, with around 77% observed a single time. Sequences were obtained from PBMCs. V gene TRBV9 combines with J gene TRBJ2-3, with TRBD2 matching 8 bases. The clonotype originates from a woman in her twenties or thirties in good health and CMV-seronegative. CDR3 residues: CASSVEAGGRSTDTQYF. The DNA for the CDR3 is TGTGCCAGCAGCGTAGAGGCGGGGGGCCGAAGCACAGATACGCAGTATTTT. Drawing the rest from reference TRBV9 and TRBJ2-3, the complete variable domain is DSGVTQTPKHLITATGQRVTLRCSPRSGDLSVYWYQQSLDQGLQFLIQYYNGEERAKGNILERFSAQQFPDLHSELNLSSLELGDSALYFCASSVEAGGRSTDTQYFGPGTRLTVL.